The rows below give T cell receptor beta chains drawn from one sample of a study of T-cell reconstitution after alpha-beta-depleted transplantation in children. TCRdb used MiXCR to reprocess the PCR reads, holding one entry per CDR3 protein. Of roughly 400,000 distinct CDR3 sequences in the sample, roughly 20% were seen once. This material consisted of PBMCs from the stem cell graft donor, taken from the stem cell graft. The receptors shown here come from a human donor who donated a stem cell graft to a child with acute myeloid leukemia. CDR3s include the opening cysteine and the closing phenylalanine or tryptophan. A D gene is named only where the DNA matches it firmly. Only part of the rows carry a size: once, few, many, or a class if the clone is expanded.

TRBJ2-3	TRBV27	NA	NA	CASSYQGNTQYF	TGTGCCAGCAGCTATCAAGGGAATACGCAGTATTTT
TRBJ1-4	TRBV7-6	few	NA	CASSLELGGPNEKLFF	TGTGCCAGCAGCTTAGAGTTGGGTGGACCGAATGAAAAACTGTTTTTT
TRBJ2-2	TRBV10-1	few	TRBD1	CASRPGTANTGELFF	TGCGCCAGCAGGCCCGGGACAGCTAACACCGGGGAGCTGTTTTTT
TRBJ2-2	TRBV24-1	few	NA	CATSADSSTGELFF	TGTGCCACCAGTGCAGACTCCTCGACCGGGGAGCTGTTTTTT
TRBJ2-3	TRBV29-1	many	TRBD1	CSAPGQGNTDTQYF	TGCAGCGCTCCGGGACAGGGTAACACAGATACGCAGTATTTT
TRBJ2-2	TRBV5-1	NA	NA	CASSSGFTGELFF	TGCGCCAGCAGCTCGGGGTTCACCGGGGAGCTGTTTTTT
TRBJ1-5	TRBV27	NA	NA	CASSLSAGQPQHF	TGTGCCAGCAGTTTATCTGCGGGTCAGCCCCAGCATTTT
TRBJ2-3	TRBV24-1	NA	NA	CATSDLQQETQYF	TGTGCCACCAGTGATTTGCAACAGGAAACGCAGTATTTT
TRBJ1-5	TRBV12-3/TRBV12-4	few	TRBD1	CASSTGDDQPQHF	TGTGCCAGCAGCACAGGGGATGATCAGCCCCAGCATTTT
TRBJ2-1	TRBV7-2	NA	NA	CASSLIQYNEQFF	TGTGCCAGCAGCTTAATACAGTACAATGAGCAGTTCTTC
TRBJ2-3	TRBV7-8	NA	NA	CASSKATDTQYF	TGTGCCAGCAGCAAGGCCACAGATACGCAGTATTTT
TRBJ2-7	TRBV28	NA	NA	CASRPGLTYEQYF	TGTGCCAGCAGACCGGGACTCACCTACGAGCAGTACTTC
TRBJ2-5	TRBV6-2/TRBV6-3	many	NA	CASKTGQETQYF	TGTGCCAGCAAGACGGGGCAAGAGACCCAGTACTTC
TRBJ2-2	TRBV12-3/TRBV12-4	many	NA	CASSLGLGELFF	TGTGCCAGCAGTCTCGGACTCGGGGAGCTGTTTTTT
TRBJ2-1	TRBV20-1	many	NA	CSARSPEQFF	TGCAGTGCTAGATCCCCTGAGCAGTTCTTC
TRBJ2-7	TRBV15	few	TRBD1	CATSINRGSYEQYF	TGTGCCACCAGCATTAACAGGGGCTCCTACGAGCAGTACTTC
TRBJ2-2	TRBV19	NA	NA	CASSTGAGHTGELFF	TGTGCCAGTAGTACCGGGGCTGGGCACACCGGGGAGCTGTTTTTT
TRBJ2-1	TRBV20-1	few	TRBD2	CSARAGTSFYNEQFF	TGCAGTGCTAGAGCCGGGACTAGCTTCTACAATGAGCAGTTCTTC
TRBJ2-3	TRBV7-2	NA	NA	CASSSTYGDTQYF	TGTGCCAGCAGCTCTACCTACGGTGATACGCAGTATTTT
TRBJ2-1	TRBV4-3	NA	NA	CASSQDRHGGSYNEQFF	TGCGCCAGCAGCCAAGATCGCCACGGCGGCTCCTACAATGAGCAGTTCTTC
TRBJ2-1	TRBV27	many	NA	CASSPVGGHLMDEQFF	TGTGCCAGCAGTCCCGTCGGGGGGCACCTTATGGATGAGCAGTTCTTC
TRBJ2-5	TRBV5-1	NA	TRBD2	CASSLYSSGIQETQYF	TGCGCCAGCAGCTTGTATTCTAGCGGGATCCAAGAGACCCAGTACTTC
TRBJ1-2	TRBV5-1	few	NA	CASSLVGTNYGYTF	TGCGCCAGCAGCTTGGTTGGAACTAACTATGGCTACACCTTC
TRBJ2-7	TRBV2	NA	TRBD1	CASSLDRLPYEQYF	TGTGCCAGCAGTCTGGACAGGTTACCCTACGAGCAGTACTTC
TRBJ2-1	TRBV28	many	NA	CASSTRDSRDEQFF	TGTGCCAGCAGTACCCGGGACTCTAGGGATGAGCAGTTCTTC